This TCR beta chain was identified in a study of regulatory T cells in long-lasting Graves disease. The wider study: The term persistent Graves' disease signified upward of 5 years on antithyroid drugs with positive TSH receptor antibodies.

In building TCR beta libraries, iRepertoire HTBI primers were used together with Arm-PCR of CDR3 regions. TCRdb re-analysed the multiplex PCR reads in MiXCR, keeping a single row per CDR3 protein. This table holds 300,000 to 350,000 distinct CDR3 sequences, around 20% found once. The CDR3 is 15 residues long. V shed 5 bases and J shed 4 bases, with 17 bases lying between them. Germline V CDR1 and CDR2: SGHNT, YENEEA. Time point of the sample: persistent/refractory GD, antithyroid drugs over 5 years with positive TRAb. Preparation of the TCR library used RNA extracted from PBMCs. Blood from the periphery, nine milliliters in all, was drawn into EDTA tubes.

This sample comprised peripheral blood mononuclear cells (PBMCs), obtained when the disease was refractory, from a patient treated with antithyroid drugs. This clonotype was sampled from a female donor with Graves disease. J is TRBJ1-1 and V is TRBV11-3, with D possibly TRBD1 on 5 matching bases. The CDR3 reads CASSLAGGDLTEAFF. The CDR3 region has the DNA TGTGCCAGCAGCCTCGCTGGGGGGGATCTCACTGAAGCTTTCTTT. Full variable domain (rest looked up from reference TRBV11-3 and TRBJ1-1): EAGVVQSPRYKIIEKKQPVAFWCNPISGHNTLYWYLQNLGQGPELLIRYENEEAVDDSQLPKDRFSAERLKGVDSTLKIQPAELGDSAVYLCASSLAGGDLTEAFFGQGTRLTVV.